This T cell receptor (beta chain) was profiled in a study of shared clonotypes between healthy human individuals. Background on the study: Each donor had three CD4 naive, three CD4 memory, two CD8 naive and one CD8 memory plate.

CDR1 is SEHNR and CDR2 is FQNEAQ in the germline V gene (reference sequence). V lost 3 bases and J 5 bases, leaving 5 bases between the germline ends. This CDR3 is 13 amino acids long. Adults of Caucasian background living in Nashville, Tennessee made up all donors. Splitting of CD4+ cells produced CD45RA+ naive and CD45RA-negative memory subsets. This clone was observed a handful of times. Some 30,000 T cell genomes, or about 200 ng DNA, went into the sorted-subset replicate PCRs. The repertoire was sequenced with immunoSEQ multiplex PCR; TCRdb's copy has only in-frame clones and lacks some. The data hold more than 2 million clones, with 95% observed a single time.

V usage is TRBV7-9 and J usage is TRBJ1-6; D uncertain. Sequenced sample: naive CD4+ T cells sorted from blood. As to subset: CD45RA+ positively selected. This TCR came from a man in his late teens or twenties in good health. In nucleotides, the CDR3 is TGTGCCAGCAGCTTGCCGAATAATTCACCCCTCCACTTT. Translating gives CASSLPNNSPLHF.